This is a list of T cell receptor beta chains from one sample in a study of CD8 T cells in Susac syndrome. TCRdb re-derived calls from the immunoSEQ multiplex PCR reads in MiXCR, one entry per CDR3 protein. The table includes approximately 300,000 distinct CDR3 sequences, 89% detected once. Material for sequencing was CD8+ T cells from PBMCs. These TCRs come from a human donor with multiple sclerosis. Each CDR3 is given with its conserved first and last residue. A D gene is named only where the DNA matches it firmly. Rows may omit the clone size; those that give it use once, few, many or a size class.

j_call v_call d_call clone_size cdr3_nt cdr3_aa
TRBJ1-5 TRBV15 . . TGTGCCACCAGCAGAGGAGTAGGTGCAGGGACCAATCAGCCCCAGCATTTT CATSRGVGAGTNQPQHF
TRBJ1-5 TRBV30 TRBD1 . TGTGCCTGGAGTGTCCCGGACAGGATCGATCAGCCCCAGCATTTT CAWSVPDRIDQPQHF
TRBJ2-7 TRBV12-3/TRBV12-4 TRBD1 . TGTGCCAGCACCAGACAGGGTCGCGAGCAGTACTTC CASTRQGREQYF
TRBJ1-5 TRBV11-3 . once TGTGCCAGCAGCTCGCTTAGGGGCGTGGGTCAGCCCCAGCATTTT CASSSLRGVGQPQHF
TRBJ1-5 TRBV19 . . TGTGCCAGTAGTATATTTGGGGGTAGGAGCAATCAGCCCCAGCATTTT CASSIFGGRSNQPQHF
TRBJ1-1 TRBV20-1 . . TGCAGTGCTAGGGACGGCGGATACACTGAAGCTTTCTTT CSARDGGYTEAFF
TRBJ2-1 TRBV7-9 TRBD2 . TGTGCCAGCAGCTTAAAAGCGGGAATGGGCGATGAGCAGTTCTTC CASSLKAGMGDEQFF
TRBJ2-1 TRBV19 . . TGTGCCAGTAGTATAGGGGGATACAATGAGCAGTTCTTC CASSIGGYNEQFF
TRBJ1-2 TRBV6-1 TRBD1 . TGTGCCAGCAGCACACTCGACAGGGAAGGCGAAGGCTACACCTTC CASSTLDREGEGYTF
TRBJ1-2 TRBV9 . . TGTGCCAGCAGCCCATCACTTGGGCATGACTATGGCTACACCTTC CASSPSLGHDYGYTF
TRBJ2-1 TRBV4-2 TRBD2 . TGTGCCAGCAGCCAAGGACTAGCGGGGGGCAATGAGCAGTTCTTC CASSQGLAGGNEQFF
TRBJ2-7 TRBV2 . . TGTGCCAGCAGTGTTGTCGCGGACGAGCAGTACTTC CASSVVADEQYF
TRBJ2-1 TRBV19 . . TGTGCCAGTACCCCTTCCATATTGAATGAACAGTTCTTC CASTPSILNEQFF
TRBJ2-7 TRBV7-9 . . TGTGCCAGCAGCTCTAGTTACACAGAATACGAGCAGTACTTC CASSSSYTEYEQYF
TRBJ2-4 TRBV20-1 . . TGCAGTGGGGAGGTTCTAGCCAAAAACATTCAGTACTTC CSGEVLAKNIQYF
TRBJ2-7 TRBV20-1 . . TGCAGTGCTACTGAGGTCTCCTACGAGCAGTACTTC CSATEVSYEQYF
TRBJ2-7 TRBV7-9 TRBD2 once TGTGCGGGCGGGGTTAGCGGGAGCCACGAGCAGTACTTC CAGGVSGSHEQYF
TRBJ2-5 TRBV21-1 . once TGTGCCAGCTCCCAAGGGGGCCTAGCGGGAGAGGAGACCCAGTACTTC CASSQGGLAGEETQYF
TRBJ2-7 TRBV20-1 TRBD2 . TGCAGTGCTAGCCTGTTACTAGCGGGAGCCTACGAGCAGTACTTC CSASLLLAGAYEQYF
TRBJ2-1 TRBV27 TRBD1 . TGTGCCAGCAGTTTCTTGGGACAGCCGACCTACAATGAGCAGTTCTTC CASSFLGQPTYNEQFF
TRBJ2-2 TRBV4-2 TRBD2 . TGTGCCAGCAGCCGCTGGACTAGCGGGGGGGATGGCACCGGGGAGCTGTTTTTT CASSRWTSGGDGTGELFF
TRBJ2-1 TRBV24-1 TRBD2 . TGTGCCACCAGTGAGCCGGCCGGGACTAACCCCAATGAGCAGTTCTTC CATSEPAGTNPNEQFF
TRBJ1-2 TRBV7-8 . . TGTGCCAGCAGCTTAGTCGTCCCAGGGAGGGATGGTAACTATGGCTACACCTTC CASSLVVPGRDGNYGYTF
TRBJ2-7 TRBV19 . . TGTGCCAGTAGTATTGGAGCCAACCAGTACTACGAGCAGTACTTC CASSIGANQYYEQYF
TRBJ2-1 TRBV5-4 . . TGTGCCAGCAGCTTGGGGGGGGAGAATGAGCAGTTCTTC CASSLGGENEQFF
TRBJ2-3 TRBV28 TRBD2 . TGTGCCAGCAGATATGGGGGGGCAGATACGCAGTATTTT CASRYGGADTQYF
TRBJ2-1 TRBV7-8 TRBD2 few TGTGCCAGCAGTTTCACTAGCGGGGGCTACAATGAGCAGTTCTTC CASSFTSGGYNEQFF
TRBJ2-7 TRBV7-3 . few TGTGCCAGCAGCTTAGGGGACGGCTACGAGCAGTACTTC CASSLGDGYEQYF
TRBJ1-2 TRBV24-1 . once TGTGCCACCAGTGACCTTCTGGCTGGCTACACCTTC CATSDLLAGYTF
TRBJ1-3 TRBV27 . . TGTGCCAGCAGTTTAAGGGGGATTGGAAACACCATATATTTT CASSLRGIGNTIYF
TRBJ2-1 TRBV6-1 . . TGTGCCAGCAATCCCTACTCGGTTACTAGCTCCTACAATGAGCAGTTCTTC CASNPYSVTSSYNEQFF
TRBJ2-5 TRBV15 . . TGTGCCACCAGCACAAGACAGCAAGAGACCCAGTACTTC CATSTRQQETQYF
TRBJ1-1 TRBV12-3/TRBV12-4 TRBD1 . TGTGCCAGCAGTCCGGGACAGGTGGCAACTGAAGCTTTCTTT CASSPGQVATEAFF
TRBJ2-5 TRBV3-1 TRBD1 . TGTGCCAGCAGCCTGTTTGTCCTGGACAGGACACAAGAGACCCAGTACTTC CASSLFVLDRTQETQYF
TRBJ2-2 TRBV28 . once TGTGCCAGCAGAATCGATGGCAGGGCCACCGGGGAGCTGTTTTTT CASRIDGRATGELFF
TRBJ1-2 TRBV9 . . TGTGCCAGCAGCGTAGGTGCCGGCCTCCGGGACTATGGCTACACCTTC CASSVGAGLRDYGYTF
TRBJ2-3 TRBV6-6 . few TGTGCCAGCAGTTACTCCGCGGGTACAGATACGCAGTATTTT CASSYSAGTDTQYF
TRBJ2-1 TRBV7-9 TRBD2 . TGTGCCAGCAGCTGGCGGGGGAGCTCCTACAATGAGCAGTTCTTC CASSWRGSSYNEQFF
TRBJ2-7 TRBV5-8 . . TGTGCCAGCAGCTTGTTTATGACAGCTAACTCCTACGAGCAGTACTTC CASSLFMTANSYEQYF
TRBJ2-4 TRBV7-9 TRBD1 . TGTGCCAGCAGCGTCACACAGGGGACCAAAAACATTCAGTACTTC CASSVTQGTKNIQYF
TRBJ2-2 TRBV7-3 . . TGTGCCAGCAGCTTAGTCGCGGCCGGGGAGCTGTTTTTT CASSLVAAGELFF
TRBJ2-1 TRBV6-4 . few TGTGCCAGCAGTATTAGTGAGTGGAATGAGCAGTTCTTC CASSISEWNEQFF
TRBJ2-3 TRBV15 TRBD1 . TGTGCCACCAGCAGCAACCGTGGACAGGGCACAGATACGCAGTATTTT CATSSNRGQGTDTQYF
TRBJ1-2 TRBV29-1 . . TGCAGCGTTGAAGATCTGGCTGGCTACACCTTC CSVEDLAGYTF
TRBJ1-1 TRBV27 . . TGTGCCACCTCCTCGGGCAGCACTGAAGCTTTCTTT CATSSGSTEAFF
TRBJ2-3 TRBV10-3 . once TGTGCCATCAGTGAGTCGATGGGGACGGGCGGAGATACGCAGTATTTT CAISESMGTGGDTQYF
TRBJ2-1 TRBV27 TRBD1 . TGTGCCAGCAGTTTATCGGTGGGACAGGGGTTCAATGAGCAGTTCTTC CASSLSVGQGFNEQFF
TRBJ2-7 TRBV13 . . TGTGCCAGCAGCCAGCTAGCGAGACACCCCTACGAGCAGTACTTC CASSQLARHPYEQYF
TRBJ2-5 TRBV12-3/TRBV12-4 . few TGTGCCAGCAAGAGCGCGTTCCAAGAGACCCAGTACTTC CASKSAFQETQYF
TRBJ2-7 TRBV28 . . TGTGCCAGCAGTTCGTACATCTCCTACGAGCAGTACTTC CASSSYISYEQYF
TRBJ2-1 TRBV18 . . TGTGCCAGCTCACCAGCGGGGCACAATGAGCAGTTCTTC CASSPAGHNEQFF